A selection of T cell receptor beta chains follows, all from one sample in a study of cytomegalovirus exposure and HLA in healthy donors. Here immunoSEQ multiplex PCR was the method, and the copy in TCRdb shows in-frame clones only, minus some. The sample yields about 120,000 clones, less than 85% seen once. Sequencing was done on a sample of PBMCs. The receptors originated from a male donor in good health and CMV-seronegative. Both conserved end residues are trimmed from each CDR3. Each record gives: V gene, J gene, CDR3 protein.

V: TRBV7-8; J: TRBJ2-5; CDR3: ASSWGGDRRLETQY
V: TRBV7-9; J: TRBJ1-4; CDR3: ASSASGQGANEKLF
V: TRBV5-5; J: TRBJ1-1; CDR3: ASSWESGERSEAF
V: TRBV6-6; J: TRBJ1-6; CDR3: ASSSGPDYNSPLH
V: TRBV5-6; J: TRBJ2-6; CDR3: ASSFRGLGANVLT
V: TRBV21-1; J: TRBJ2-7; CDR3: ASSKGLAGLVLFYEQY
V: TRBV5-1; J: TRBJ2-3; CDR3: ASSLVQNTDTQY
V: TRBV19; J: TRBJ2-1; CDR3: ASSRTSGRVMYEQF
V: TRBV6-5; J: TRBJ1-1; CDR3: ASSFMGQGPEAF
V: TRBV6-5; J: TRBJ1-1; CDR3: ASSYLSAQGNTEAF
V: TRBV19; J: TRBJ2-1; CDR3: ASSIEGWRTNNEQF
V: TRBV7-9; J: TRBJ2-7; CDR3: ASSQEPGQGAYEQY
V: TRBV5-5; J: TRBJ2-7; CDR3: ASSVGQLLYEQY
V: TRBV6-4; J: TRBJ2-1; CDR3: ASSVGLAGGNEQF
V: TRBV4-2; J: TRBJ1-1; CDR3: ASSPTENTEAF
V: TRBV4-2; J: TRBJ2-3; CDR3: ASSQDRGTDTQY
V: TRBV28; J: TRBJ2-1; CDR3: ASCPGTSEYNEQF
V: TRBV7-9; J: TRBJ1-1; CDR3: SSSLVVRLNTEAF
V: TRBV27; J: TRBJ2-5; CDR3: ASSFTGVETQY
V: TRBV2; J: TRBJ2-1; CDR3: ASRTGVGSYNEQF
V: TRBV19; J: TRBJ1-6; CDR3: ASSIMDKPNSPLH
V: TRBV7-3; J: TRBJ1-1; CDR3: ASSLVGGQGRGTEAF
V: TRBV9; J: TRBJ2-6; CDR3: ASSPWGGNSGANVLT
V: TRBV11-3; J: TRBJ1-5; CDR3: ASSQEMNQPQH
V: TRBV10-2; J: TRBJ2-7; CDR3: ASSASGRGSEQY
V: TRBV6-1; J: TRBJ1-6; CDR3: ASSENFYNSPLH
V: TRBV10-1; J: TRBJ1-1; CDR3: ASSESVQRGTEAF
V: TRBV6-6; J: TRBJ1-6; CDR3: ASRMTAYNSPLH
V: TRBV2; J: TRBJ2-2; CDR3: ASGVALAGELF
V: TRBV5-6; J: TRBJ2-7; CDR3: ASSRTGTYEQY
V: TRBV27; J: TRBJ1-6; CDR3: ASSSRQNSPLH
V: TRBV9; J: TRBJ1-1; CDR3: ASSETGGRTEAF
V: TRBV7-6; J: TRBJ1-3; CDR3: ASSFEPSSGNTIY
V: TRBV9; J: TRBJ2-3; CDR3: ASSELAGVSGDTQY
V: TRBV5-1; J: TRBJ2-3; CDR3: ASSAGQPRTDTQY
V: TRBV4-2; J: TRBJ1-2; CDR3: ASSQDDAWAEQEAGYT
V: TRBV28; J: TRBJ1-2; CDR3: ASSSHMGLNYGYT
V: TRBV10-3; J: TRBJ1-3; CDR3: AISGIRAGNTIY
V: TRBV13; J: TRBJ2-7; CDR3: ASSSIRGTGRYEQY
V: TRBV4-2; J: TRBJ2-7; CDR3: ASSPPLVGRTYEQY
V: TRBV11-3; J: TRBJ2-7; CDR3: ASSSSSTSGEVHSYEQY
V: TRBV6-5; J: TRBJ2-2; CDR3: ASSPEGTGELF
V: TRBV5-1; J: TRBJ2-1; CDR3: ASSLGRVANEQF
V: TRBV5-1; J: TRBJ2-3; CDR3: ASSRQGPSTDTQY
V: TRBV4-1; J: TRBJ1-6; CDR3: ASSQALDRVDSPLH
V: TRBV7-2; J: TRBJ2-2; CDR3: ASSFIQAGELF
V: TRBV6-1; J: TRBJ2-4; CDR3: ASSEVGQGYIQY
V: TRBV4-1; J: TRBJ1-1; CDR3: ASSQARANTEAF
V: TRBV29-1; J: TRBJ1-1; CDR3: SGSFVGGTEAF